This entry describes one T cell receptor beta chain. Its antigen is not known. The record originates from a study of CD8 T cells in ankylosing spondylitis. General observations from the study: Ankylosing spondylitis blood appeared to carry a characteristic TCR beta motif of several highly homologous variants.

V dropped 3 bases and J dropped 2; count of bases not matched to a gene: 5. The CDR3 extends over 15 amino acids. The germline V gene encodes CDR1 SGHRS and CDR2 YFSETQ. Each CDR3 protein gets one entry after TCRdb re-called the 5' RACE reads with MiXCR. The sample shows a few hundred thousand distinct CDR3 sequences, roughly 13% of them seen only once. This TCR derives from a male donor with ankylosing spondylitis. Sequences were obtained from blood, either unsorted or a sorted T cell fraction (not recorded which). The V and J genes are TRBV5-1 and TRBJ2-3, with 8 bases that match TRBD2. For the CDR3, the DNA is TGCGCCAGCAGCTCAGGACTAGCACACACAGATACGCAGTATTTT. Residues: CASSSGLAHTDTQYF.